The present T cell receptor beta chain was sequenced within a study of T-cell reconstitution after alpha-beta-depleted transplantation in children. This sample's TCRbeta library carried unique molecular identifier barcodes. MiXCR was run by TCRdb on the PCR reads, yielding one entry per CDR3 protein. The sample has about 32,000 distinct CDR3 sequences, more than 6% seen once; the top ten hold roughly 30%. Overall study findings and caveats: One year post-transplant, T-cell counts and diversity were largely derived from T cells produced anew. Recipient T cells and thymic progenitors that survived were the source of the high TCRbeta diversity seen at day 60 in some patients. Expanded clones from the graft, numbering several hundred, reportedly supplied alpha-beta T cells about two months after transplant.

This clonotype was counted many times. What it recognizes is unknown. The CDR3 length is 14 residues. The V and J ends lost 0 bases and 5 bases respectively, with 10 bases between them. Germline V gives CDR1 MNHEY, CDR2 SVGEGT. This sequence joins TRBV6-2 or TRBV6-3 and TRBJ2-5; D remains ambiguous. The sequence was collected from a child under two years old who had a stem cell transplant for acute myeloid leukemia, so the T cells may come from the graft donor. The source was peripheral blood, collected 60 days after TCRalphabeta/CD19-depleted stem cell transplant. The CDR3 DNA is TGTGCCAGCAGTTACTCGATACCAGCGGAGACCCAGTACTTC. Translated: CASSYSIPAETQYF.